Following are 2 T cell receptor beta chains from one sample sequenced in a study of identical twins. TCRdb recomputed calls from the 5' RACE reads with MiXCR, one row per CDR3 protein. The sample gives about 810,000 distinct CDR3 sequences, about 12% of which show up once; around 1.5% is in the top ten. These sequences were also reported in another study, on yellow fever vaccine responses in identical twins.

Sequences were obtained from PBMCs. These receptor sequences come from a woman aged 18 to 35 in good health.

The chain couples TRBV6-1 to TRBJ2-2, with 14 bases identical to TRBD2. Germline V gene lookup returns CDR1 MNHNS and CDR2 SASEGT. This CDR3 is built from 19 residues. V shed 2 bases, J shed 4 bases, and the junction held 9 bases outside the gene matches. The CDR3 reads CASSESSTSGRGGTGELFF. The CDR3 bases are TGTGCCAGCAGTGAAAGCTCGACTAGCGGGAGGGGGGGCACCGGGGAGCTGTTTTTT.

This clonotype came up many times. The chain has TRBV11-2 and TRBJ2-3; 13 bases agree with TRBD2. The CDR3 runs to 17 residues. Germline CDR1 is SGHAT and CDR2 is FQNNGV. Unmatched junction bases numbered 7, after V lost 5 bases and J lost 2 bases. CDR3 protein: CASSPRTSGGYTDTQYF. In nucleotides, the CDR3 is TGTGCCAGCAGCCCCCGGACTAGCGGGGGCTACACAGATACGCAGTATTTT.